The T cell receptor beta chain under discussion was sequenced for a study of cytomegalovirus exposure and HLA in healthy donors. Study-level background: Roughly 180 million T cells yielded approximately 100 million unique TCR beta sequences, as an earlier analysis found.

Primers included in the PCR were 60 Vbeta and 13 Jbeta primers. Only in-frame clones appear in the TCRdb table, and some are missing; sequencing was by immunoSEQ multiplex PCR. This table has around 200,000 clones, 75% to 90% appearing once. V lost 0 bases, J lost 2 bases, and 7 bases lay in between. There are 14 residues in the CDR3. CDR1 and CDR2 (germline): MNHEY, SVGAGI. Whole-study results and caveats: Despite most TCR sequences being rare, some public TCRs occurred in many donors.

For this clone: As yet, its antigen is unknown.

This sequence originates from a woman in her 30s in good health and CMV-seronegative. Sequences were obtained from PBMCs. The chain has TRBV6-5 and TRBJ2-5; TRBD2 is a possible D gene (6 bases). The DNA of the CDR3 is TGTGCCAGCAGTTACTCGACTAGACAAGAGACCCAGTACTTC. As protein: CASSYSTRQETQYF.